Each of the 5 T cell receptor beta chains below was sequenced from the same sample in a study of PD-L1 blockade in urothelial cancer. The protocol was immunoSEQ multiplex PCR, while the TCRdb copy is restricted to in-frame clones and leaves out a portion. This table holds roughly 50,000 clones, roughly 80% found once. Time point of the sample: pretreatment peripheral blood. The material was PBMCs, obtained around atezolizumab (anti-PD-L1) treatment. Every receptor here comes from a man in his 70s with urothelial cancer.

The chain has TRBV29-1 and TRBJ2-2; TRBD1 aligns across 7 bases. In germline, CDR1 is SQVTM, CDR2 ANQGSEA. Germline trimming cut 6 bases from V and 4 bases from J; bases unmatched to any gene: 8. The CDR3 is made up of 14 amino acids. The CDR3 nucleotides read TGCAGCGTGAATTACCCAGGGGGCACCGGGGAGCTGTTTTTT. This gives the protein CSVNYPGGTGELFF.

The V call is TRBV2, the J call TRBJ2-2; TRBD2 might be the D (5 bases). Germline CDR1 is SNHLY and CDR2 is FYNNEI. The V and J ends lost 8 bases and 0 bases respectively, with 13 bases between them. This CDR3 is built from 15 residues. The CDR3 DNA follows: TGTGCCAGCTCTCGGGAAGGATCGAACACCGGGGAGCTGTTTTTT. The encoded protein is CASSREGSNTGELFF.

The rearrangement joins TRBV7-8 to TRBJ1-4; D perhaps matches TRBD1 (5 bases). Germline lookup yields CDR1 SGHVS and CDR2 FQNEAQ. CDR3 length: 16 amino acids. The V gene lost 5 bases and the J gene lost 0 bases, with 13 bases spanning the gap. CDR3 loop: CASSPLRVATNEKLFF. In DNA form, the CDR3 reads TGTGCCAGCAGCCCCCTCAGGGTTGCAACTAATGAAAAACTGTTTTTT.

This chain links TRBV4-3 with TRBJ2-7; the D gene is possibly TRBD1 (5 bases). Trimming shortened V by 0 bases and J by 1 base, and 10 bases separated the two germline ends. The CDR3 spans 15 residues. From germline, CDR1 is LGHNA and CDR2 YSLEER. CDR3 nucleotides: TGCGCCAGCAGCCAAGATAGGGGCAGATCCTACGAGCAGTACTTC. Its translation: CASSQDRGRSYEQYF.

The chain recombines TRBV5-1 with TRBJ2-1; 10 nucleotides match TRBD1. The J segment lost 5 bases and the V segment lost 4 bases, leaving 6 bases of the junction unmatched. The CDR3 is 15 amino acids. Per germline, CDR1 SGHRS and CDR2 YFSETQ. The CDR3 loop reads CASSPWGTGDNEQFF. The CDR3 nucleotides are TGCGCCAGCAGCCCCTGGGGGACAGGGGACAATGAGCAGTTCTTC.